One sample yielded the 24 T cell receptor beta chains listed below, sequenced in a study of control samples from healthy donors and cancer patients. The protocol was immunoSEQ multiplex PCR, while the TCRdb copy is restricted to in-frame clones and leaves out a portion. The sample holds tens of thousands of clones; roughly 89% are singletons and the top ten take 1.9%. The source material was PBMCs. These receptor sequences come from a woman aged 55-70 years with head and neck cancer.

In DNA, the CDR3 is TGTGCCAGCAGCGGTAGCGGGATTTCTTACGAGCAGTACTTC. The encoded protein is CASSGSGISYEQYF. The chain links TRBV13 to TRBJ2-7, with 8 positions matching TRBD2. Trimming removed 5 bases from V and 4 bases from J; junction bases left unmatched: 7. Germline CDR1 PRHDT, CDR2 FYEKMQ (reference sequence). The CDR3 loop spans 14 amino acids.

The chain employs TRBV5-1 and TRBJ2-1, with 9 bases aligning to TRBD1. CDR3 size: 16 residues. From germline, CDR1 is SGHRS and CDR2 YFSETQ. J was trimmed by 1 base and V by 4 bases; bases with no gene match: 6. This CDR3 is CASSEGQGESYNEQFF. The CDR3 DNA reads TGCGCCAGCAGCGAGGGACAGGGAGAATCCTACAATGAGCAGTTCTTC.

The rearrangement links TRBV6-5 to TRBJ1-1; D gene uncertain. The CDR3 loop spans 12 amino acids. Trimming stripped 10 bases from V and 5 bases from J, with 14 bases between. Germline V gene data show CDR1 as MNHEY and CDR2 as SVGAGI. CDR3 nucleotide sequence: TGTGCCATTTTTAAGGGTAGGACTGAAGCTTTCTTT. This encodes CAIFKGRTEAFF.

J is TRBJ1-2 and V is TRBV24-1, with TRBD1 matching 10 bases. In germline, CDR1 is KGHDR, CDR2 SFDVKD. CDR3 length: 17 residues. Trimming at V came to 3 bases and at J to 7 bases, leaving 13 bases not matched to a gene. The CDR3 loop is CATSDRRDRGQPGGYTF. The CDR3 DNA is TGTGCCACCAGTGATCGCCGGGACAGGGGACAGCCTGGTGGCTACACCTTC.

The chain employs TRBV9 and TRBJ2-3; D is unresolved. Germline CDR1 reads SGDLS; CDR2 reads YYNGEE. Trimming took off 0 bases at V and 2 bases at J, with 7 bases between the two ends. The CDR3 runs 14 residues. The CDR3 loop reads CASSVAANTDTQYF. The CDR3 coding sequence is TGTGCCAGCAGCGTAGCGGCTAACACAGATACGCAGTATTTT.

The CDR3 reads CASSLVSGSNQPQHF. CDR3 sequence (DNA): TGTGCCAGCAGCTTAGTTTCAGGGAGCAATCAGCCCCAGCATTTT. The genes are TRBV7-2 and TRBJ1-5; tentatively, D is TRBD1 (5 bases). V was shortened by 1 base and J by 1 base, with 8 bases between the two germline ends. CDR3 length: 15 amino acids. The germline V gene has CDR1 SGHTA and CDR2 FQGNSA.

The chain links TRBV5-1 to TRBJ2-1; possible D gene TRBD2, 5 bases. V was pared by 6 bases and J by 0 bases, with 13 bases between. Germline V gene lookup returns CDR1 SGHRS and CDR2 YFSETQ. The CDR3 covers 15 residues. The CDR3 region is CASNPGGSSYNEQFF. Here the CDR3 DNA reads TGCGCCAGCAATCCAGGAGGAAGCTCCTACAATGAGCAGTTCTTC.

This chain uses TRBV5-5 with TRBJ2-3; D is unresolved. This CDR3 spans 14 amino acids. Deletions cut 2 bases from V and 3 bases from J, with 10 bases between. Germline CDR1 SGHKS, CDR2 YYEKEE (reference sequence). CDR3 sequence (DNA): TGTGCCAGCAGCTTTGCCCCGAAAACAGATACGCAGTATTTT. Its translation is CASSFAPKTDTQYF.

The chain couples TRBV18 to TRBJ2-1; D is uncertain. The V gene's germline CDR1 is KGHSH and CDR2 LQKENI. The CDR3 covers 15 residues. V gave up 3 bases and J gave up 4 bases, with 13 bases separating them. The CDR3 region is CASSPNEIAYNEQFF. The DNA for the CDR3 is TGTGCCAGCTCACCCAATGAGATTGCGTACAATGAGCAGTTCTTC.

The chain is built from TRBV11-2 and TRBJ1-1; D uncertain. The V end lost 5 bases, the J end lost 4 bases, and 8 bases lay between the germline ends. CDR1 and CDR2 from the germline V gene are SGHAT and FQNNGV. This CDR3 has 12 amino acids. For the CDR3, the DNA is TGTGCCAGCAGCCCCGGTGGCACTGAAGCTTTCTTT. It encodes CASSPGGTEAFF.

In DNA, the CDR3 is TGCGCCAGCAGCTTGGGCGCGTCGGAGAGAGGAGAGACCCAGTACTTC. Amino acids: CASSLGASERGETQYF. J is TRBJ2-5 and V is TRBV5-1; no definite D call. Trimming cost V 0 bases and J 4 bases, with 16 bases left between them. This CDR3 has 16 amino acids. Germline CDR1 reads SGHRS; CDR2 reads YFSETQ.

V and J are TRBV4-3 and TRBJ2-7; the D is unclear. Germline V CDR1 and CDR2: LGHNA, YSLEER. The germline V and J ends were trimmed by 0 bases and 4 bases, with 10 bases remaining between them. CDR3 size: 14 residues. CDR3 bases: TGCGCCAGCAGCCAAGAGTGGGTGGGGTACGAGCAGTACTTC. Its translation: CASSQEWVGYEQYF.

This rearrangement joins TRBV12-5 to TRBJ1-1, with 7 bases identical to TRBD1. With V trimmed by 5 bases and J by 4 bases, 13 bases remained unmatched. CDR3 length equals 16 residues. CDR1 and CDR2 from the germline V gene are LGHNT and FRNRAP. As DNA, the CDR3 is TGTGCTAGTGGTCCCCCCCCGGACAGGACGGGCACTGAAGCTTTCTTT. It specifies CASGPPPDRTGTEAFF.

The CDR3 nucleotides read TGCGCCAGCATTCGTTCAGAAATCCTCATTGCCAACACCATATATTTT. This gives the protein CASIRSEILIANTIYF. The V call is TRBV10-1, the J call TRBJ1-3; D is ambiguous. The CDR3 is made up of 16 amino acids. V lost 7 bases to trimming and J lost 7 bases, with 23 bases between them. CDR1 and CDR2 from the germline V gene are WNHNN and SYGVQD (reference sequence).

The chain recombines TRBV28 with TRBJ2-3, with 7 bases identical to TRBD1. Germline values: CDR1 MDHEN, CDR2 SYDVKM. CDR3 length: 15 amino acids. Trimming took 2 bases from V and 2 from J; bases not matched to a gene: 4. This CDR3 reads CASSLPGQLTDTQYF. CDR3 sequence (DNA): TGTGCCAGCAGTTTACCGGGACAGCTCACAGATACGCAGTATTTT.

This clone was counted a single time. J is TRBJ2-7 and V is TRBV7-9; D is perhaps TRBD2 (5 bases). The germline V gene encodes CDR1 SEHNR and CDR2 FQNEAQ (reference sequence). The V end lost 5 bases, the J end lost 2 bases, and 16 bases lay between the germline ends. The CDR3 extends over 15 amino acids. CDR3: CASSRTGSGTYEQYF. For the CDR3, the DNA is TGTGCCAGCAGCCGAACCGGGTCCGGGACCTACGAGCAGTACTTC.

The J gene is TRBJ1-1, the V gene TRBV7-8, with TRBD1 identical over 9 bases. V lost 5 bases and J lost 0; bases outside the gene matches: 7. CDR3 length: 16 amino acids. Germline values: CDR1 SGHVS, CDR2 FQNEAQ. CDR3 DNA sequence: TGTGCCAGCAGCGGTCCCGGGACAGGGATGAACACTGAAGCTTTCTTT. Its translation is CASSGPGTGMNTEAFF.

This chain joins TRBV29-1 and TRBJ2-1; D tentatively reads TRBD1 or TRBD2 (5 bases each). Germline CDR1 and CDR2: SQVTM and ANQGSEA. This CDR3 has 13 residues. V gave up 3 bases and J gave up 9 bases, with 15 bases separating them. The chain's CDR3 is CSVESTWGSEQFF. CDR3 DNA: TGCAGCGTTGAGTCTACCTGGGGGAGTGAGCAGTTCTTC.

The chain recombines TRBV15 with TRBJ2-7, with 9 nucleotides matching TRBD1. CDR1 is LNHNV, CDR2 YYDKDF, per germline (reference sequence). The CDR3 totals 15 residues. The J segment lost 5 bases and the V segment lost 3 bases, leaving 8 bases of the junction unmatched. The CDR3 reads CATSRGTGRVNEQYF. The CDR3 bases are TGTGCCACCAGCAGGGGGACAGGGCGAGTAAACGAGCAGTACTTC.

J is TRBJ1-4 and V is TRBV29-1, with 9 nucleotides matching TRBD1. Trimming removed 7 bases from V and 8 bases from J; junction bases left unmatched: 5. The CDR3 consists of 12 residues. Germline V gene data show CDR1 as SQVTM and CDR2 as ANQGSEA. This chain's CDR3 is CSAQGAREKLFF. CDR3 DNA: TGCAGCGCACAGGGGGCTAGGGAAAAACTGTTTTTT.

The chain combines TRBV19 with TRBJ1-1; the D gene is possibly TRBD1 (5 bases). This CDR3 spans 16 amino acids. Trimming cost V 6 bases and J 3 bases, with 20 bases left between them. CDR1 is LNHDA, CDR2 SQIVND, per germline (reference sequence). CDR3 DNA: TGTGCCAGTAGGGAGATAGCAGGAGGGGAATACACTGAAGCTTTCTTT. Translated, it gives CASREIAGGEYTEAFF.

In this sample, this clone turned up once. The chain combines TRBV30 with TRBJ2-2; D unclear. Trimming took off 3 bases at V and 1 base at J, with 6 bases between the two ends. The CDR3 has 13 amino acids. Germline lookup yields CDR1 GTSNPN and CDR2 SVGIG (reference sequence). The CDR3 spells CAWRGQNTGELFF. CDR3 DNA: TGTGCCTGGAGAGGTCAGAACACCGGGGAGCTGTTTTTT.

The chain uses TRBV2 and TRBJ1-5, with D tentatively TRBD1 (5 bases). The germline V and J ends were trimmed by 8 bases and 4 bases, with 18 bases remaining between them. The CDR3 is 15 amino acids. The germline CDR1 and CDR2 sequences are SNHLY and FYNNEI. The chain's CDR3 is CASGVDSQGNQPQHF. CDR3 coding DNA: TGTGCCAGCGGTGTAGACAGTCAGGGTAATCAGCCCCAGCATTTT.

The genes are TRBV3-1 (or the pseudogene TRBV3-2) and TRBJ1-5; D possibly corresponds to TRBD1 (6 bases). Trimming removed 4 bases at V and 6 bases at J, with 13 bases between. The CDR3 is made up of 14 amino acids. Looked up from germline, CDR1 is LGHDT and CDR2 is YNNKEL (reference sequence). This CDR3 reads CASSRDRSGQPQHF. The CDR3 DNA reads TGTGCCAGCAGCCGCGACAGGAGCGGTCAGCCCCAGCATTTT.